This entry is about one T cell receptor (beta chain). Germline V gene data show CDR1 as SGDLS and CDR2 as YYNGEE. The CDR3 has 17 residues. Trimming took 2 bases from V and 6 from J; bases not matched to a gene: 14. These data belong to a study of blood T cell repertoires in COVID-19. Study background: Researchers got acute and convalescent COVID-19 samples from the United States, Italy and Spain. T cells, B-cell-depleted T cells, or PBMCs supplied cDNA or gDNA.

In the original workflow: Amplified reference gene primers provided the basis for estimating nucleated cell counts. Profiled with immunoSEQ multiplex PCR; TCRdb holds only in-frame clones, not every one. V and J calls and clone size come straight from that table; D and trimming were deduced from the DNA. The profile shows about 94,000 clones, under 90% of them singletons. This receptor was identified in a human donor in a cohort sampled during active COVID-19. The source material was peripheral blood. The chain has TRBV9 and TRBJ2-7, with 10 bases aligning to TRBD2. The CDR3, as DNA: TGTGCCAGCAGCGTGGAGTCAGGGGGGATAGCGGGAGGCGAGCAGTACTTC. Translation gives CASSVESGGIAGGEQYF. Using reference TRBV9 and TRBJ2-7 for the parts outside the CDR3, the full variable domain is DSGVTQTPKHLITATGQRVTLRCSPRSGDLSVYWYQQSLDQGLQFLIQYYNGEERAKGNILERFSAQQFPDLHSELNLSSLELGDSALYFCASSVESGGIAGGEQYFGPGTRLTVT.